One T cell receptor (beta chain) is described in this entry. This sample stems from a study of control samples from healthy donors and cancer patients. The CDR3 covers 11 residues. V was cut by 7 bases and J by 3 bases, with 6 bases left in between. In germline, CDR1 is SNHLY, CDR2 FYNNEI. TCRdb's copy holds only in-frame clones and misses some; the assay was immunoSEQ multiplex PCR. The sample lists around 48,000 clones; more than 85% were seen once. The source of this sequence is a woman between 45 and 65 years old with head and neck cancer. The chain uses TRBV2 and TRBJ1-1, with unresolved D. Sequencing was performed on PBMCs. Here the CDR3 DNA reads TGTGCCAGCAACCGGGACACTGAAGCTTTCTTT. This encodes CASNRDTEAFF.